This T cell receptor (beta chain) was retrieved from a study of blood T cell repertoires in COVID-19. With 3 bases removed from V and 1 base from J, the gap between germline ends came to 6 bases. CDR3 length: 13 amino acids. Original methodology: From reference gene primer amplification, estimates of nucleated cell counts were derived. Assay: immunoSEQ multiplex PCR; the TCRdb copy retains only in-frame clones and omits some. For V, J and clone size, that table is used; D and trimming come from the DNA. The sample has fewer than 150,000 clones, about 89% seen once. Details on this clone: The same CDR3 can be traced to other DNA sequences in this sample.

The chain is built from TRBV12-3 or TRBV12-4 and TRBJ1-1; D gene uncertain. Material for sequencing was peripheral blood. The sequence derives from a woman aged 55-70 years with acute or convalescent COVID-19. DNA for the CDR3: TGTGCCAGCAGTTTGACAAGGAACACTGAAGCTTTCTTT. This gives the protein CASSLTRNTEAFF.